Below, one T cell receptor (beta chain) is given with its context. This sample was taken from a study of blood T cell repertoires in COVID-19. Authors' data handling: Scientists estimated how many nucleated cells there were by amplifying reference gene primers. Profiling relied on immunoSEQ multiplex PCR, and the TCRdb table lists in-frame clones only, not all of them. The DNA was the basis for D and trimming; V, J and clone size are from that table. The data contain tens of thousands of clones, around 88% of them seen just once; the ten biggest clones take up approximately 2%. Germline assignment: CDR1 MNHNS and CDR2 SASEGT. This CDR3 comprises 17 residues. The V end lost 4 bases, the J end lost 14 bases, and 27 bases lay between the germline ends.

Sequencing used peripheral blood. The rearrangement uses TRBV6-1 and TRBJ1-6; D is unclear. The sequence was obtained from an elderly woman with active or convalescent COVID-19. Here the CDR3 reads CASSGELSNRAGLSLHF. The CDR3 DNA follows: TGTGCCAGCAGTGGGGAGCTTTCGAACCGGGCGGGTCTATCCCTCCACTTT.